Given below is one TCR beta chain in context. The record originates from a study of T cells in Graves' hyperthyroidism and ophthalmopathy. Looked up from germline, CDR1 is SGHRS and CDR2 is YFSETQ. J was trimmed by 8 bases and V by 6 bases; bases with no gene match: 9. The CDR3 sequence is 14 residues long. In making diagnoses, clinical symptoms, serum thyroxine and TRAb, thyroid ultrasound and orbital computed tomography were all used. TCR beta CDR3 regions were amplified from RNA. When the TCR CDR3 underwent first-round RT-PCR, the HTBI primer set was used. TCRdb fed the multiplex PCR reads into MiXCR, producing one record per CDR3 protein. The sample lists hundreds of thousands of distinct CDR3 sequences, 22% occurring once.

The specimen was blood. The chain employs TRBV5-1 and TRBJ1-4; 8 nucleotides line up with TRBD1. This receptor was obtained from a woman in her sixties or seventies with Graves' ophthalmopathy. CDR3 DNA: TGCGCCAGCACCCATGACAGGGGTCGCGAAAAACTGTTTTTT. As protein: CASTHDRGREKLFF.